This entry describes one T cell receptor (beta chain). Sequencing was performed with immunoSEQ multiplex PCR; in TCRdb, only in-frame clones are kept and a portion is missing. Of about 1 million clones listed, roughly 80% are singletons. Deletions cut 3 bases from V and 6 bases from J, with 6 bases between. In germline, CDR1 is DFQATT, CDR2 SNEGSKA (reference sequence). This CDR3 has 10 amino acids. These data come from a study of shared clonotypes between healthy human individuals. V usage is TRBV20-1 and J usage is TRBJ2-7; D is ambiguous. This clonotype originated in a man younger than 35 in good health. Sequenced material: memory CD4+ T cells sorted from blood. Regarding subset: CD45RA-negative fraction. The CDR3 sequence is CSASAAEQYF. The CDR3, as DNA: TGCAGTGCTAGTGCGGCCGAGCAGTACTTC.